This T cell receptor (beta chain) emerged from a study of CD8 T cells in Susac syndrome. High-throughput TCR beta sequencing covered peripheral CD8+ and CD4+ T cells. It was negative isolation that provided the CD8+ and CD4+ T cells, whereas TEMRA cells were enriched by FACS. V was shortened by 5 bases and J by 7 bases, with 17 bases between the two germline ends. Germline V gives CDR1 MNHEY, CDR2 SMNVEV (reference sequence). This CDR3 is built from 15 residues. When the RNA was reverse transcribed, random hexamers were used with an input of roughly 0.45 to 1 ug. Multiplex immunoSEQ PCR targeted 54 Vbeta and 13 Jbeta TCR beta segments. One entry per CDR3 protein results from TCRdb running MiXCR on the immunoSEQ multiplex PCR reads. The data contain around 130,000 distinct CDR3 sequences, 94% of them seen just once; the ten biggest clones take up around 0.12%.

The receptor was derived from a human donor with multiple sclerosis. The gene calls are TRBV27 and TRBJ1-4; D possibly corresponds to TRBD1 (6 bases). Sequences were obtained from CD4+ T cells from PBMCs. CDR3: CASSLQQGLGEKLFF. The CDR3 nucleotides are TGTGCCAGCAGTCTCCAACAGGGTCTGGGTGAAAAACTGTTTTTT.